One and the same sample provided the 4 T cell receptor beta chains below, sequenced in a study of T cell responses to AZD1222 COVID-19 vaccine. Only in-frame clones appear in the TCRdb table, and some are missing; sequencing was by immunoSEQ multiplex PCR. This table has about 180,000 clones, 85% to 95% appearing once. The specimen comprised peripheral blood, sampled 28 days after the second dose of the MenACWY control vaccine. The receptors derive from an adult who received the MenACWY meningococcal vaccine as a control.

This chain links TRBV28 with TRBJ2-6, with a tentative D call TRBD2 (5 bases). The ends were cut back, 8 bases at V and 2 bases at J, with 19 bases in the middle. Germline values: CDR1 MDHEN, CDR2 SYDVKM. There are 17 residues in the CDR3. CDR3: CASGPVGLGAGANVLTF. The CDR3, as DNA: TGTGCCAGCGGCCCGGTAGGGTTGGGAGCTGGGGCCAACGTCCTGACTTTC.

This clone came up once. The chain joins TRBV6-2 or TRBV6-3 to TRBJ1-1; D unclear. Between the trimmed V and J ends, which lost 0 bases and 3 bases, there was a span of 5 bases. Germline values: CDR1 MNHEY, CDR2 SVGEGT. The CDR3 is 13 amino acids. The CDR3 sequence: CASSYSGYTEAFF. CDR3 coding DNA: TGTGCCAGCAGTTACTCAGGGTACACTGAAGCTTTCTTT.

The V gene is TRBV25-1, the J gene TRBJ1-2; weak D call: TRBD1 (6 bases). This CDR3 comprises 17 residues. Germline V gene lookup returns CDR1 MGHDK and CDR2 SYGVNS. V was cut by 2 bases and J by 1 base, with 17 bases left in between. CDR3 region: CASSEGLGGRGNYGYTF. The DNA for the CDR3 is TGTGCCAGCAGTGAAGGGCTCGGGGGCCGGGGTAACTATGGCTACACCTTC.

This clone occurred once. The CDR3 DNA follows: TGTGCCAGCAGTTTACCGGATTCACCCCTCCACTTT. The encoded protein is CASSLPDSPLHF. The chain uses TRBV27 and TRBJ1-6, with D uncertain. This CDR3 contains 12 residues. Per germline, CDR1 MNHEY and CDR2 SMNVEV (reference sequence). V lost 2 bases and J 8 bases, leaving 4 bases between the germline ends.